A single TCR beta chain is shown here with its context. Its antigen is as yet unknown. Just one base apart from a much larger clone, this may be a read error. Indicated time point: persistent/refractory GD, antithyroid drugs over 5 years with positive TRAb. RNA extracted from PBMCs served as the sequencing template. This specimen comes from a study of regulatory T cells in long-lasting Graves disease. Study-level findings and limits: Favored gene segments in persistent disease were TRBV28, TRBJ1-2 and TRBJ2-5. The persistent group shared 2,500 to 3,000 public clonotypes, more than the approximately 890 shared by new patients. Persistent Graves' patients showed less TCR diversity than newly diagnosed ones.

Libraries of TCR beta came from iRepertoire HTBI primers plus Arm-PCR of CDR3 regions. TCRdb processed the multiplex PCR reads anew with MiXCR; each CDR3 protein has one entry. The sample shows 400,000 to 500,000 distinct CDR3 sequences, 20% to 25% of them seen only once. Germline V CDR1 and CDR2: DFQATT, SNEGSKA (reference sequence). The CDR3 totals 15 residues. Losses at the gene ends were 0 bases for V and 3 bases for J; bases not matched to a gene: 7. The J gene is TRBJ1-1, the V gene TRBV20-1, with TRBD1 matching over 7 bases. The sequenced sample was peripheral blood mononuclear cells (PBMCs), obtained when the disease was refractory, from a patient treated with antithyroid drugs. The TCR originated in a female donor with Graves disease. The CDR3 region has the DNA TGCAGTGCTAGAGATAGAGGCAGGGGGGACACTGAAGCTTTCTTT. This encodes CSARDRGRGDTEAFF.